Shown below are 22 T cell receptor beta chains from a single sample sequenced in a study of graft-versus-host responses after intestinal transplantation. The antigens these receptors bind are not known. The table came from immunoSEQ multiplex PCR; TCRdb's copy has only in-frame clones and leaves some out. The sample holds about 78,000 clones, around 86% seen once. The sample consisted of unstimulated CD8+ T cells sorted from spleen or lymph node cells, taken before transplant. The receptors here all came from a human donor who was the organ donor for an intestinal transplant.

This sequence joins TRBV18 and TRBJ1-3; no firm D call. V was pared by 5 bases and J by 1 base, with 9 bases between. There are 14 residues in the CDR3. CDR1 is KGHSH, CDR2 LQKENI, per germline. CDR3: CASSRRLSGNTIYF. DNA of the CDR3: TGTGCCAGCTCAAGGAGGCTGTCTGGAAACACCATATATTTT.

This chain uses TRBV5-4 with TRBJ2-7, with 8 bases that match TRBD1. Trimming took 1 base from V and 2 from J; bases not matched to a gene: 2. CDR3 length: 14 residues. Germline CDR1 reads SGHNT; CDR2 reads YYREEE (reference sequence). The CDR3 loop is CASSLQQGAYEQYF. The CDR3, as DNA: TGTGCCAGCAGCTTGCAACAGGGGGCCTACGAGCAGTACTTC.

The chain carries TRBV28 and TRBJ2-1; D gene unclear. The CDR3 runs 13 residues. Trimming stripped 1 base from V and 3 bases from J, with 4 bases between. Germline lookup yields CDR1 MDHEN and CDR2 SYDVKM. This CDR3 reads CASSLYSYNEQFF. The DNA for the CDR3 is TGTGCCAGCAGTTTATATAGCTACAATGAGCAGTTCTTC.

This chain links TRBV2 with TRBJ2-7; TRBD2 matches 7 bases. The CDR3 has 15 residues. V lost 6 bases, J lost 6 bases, and 14 bases stayed unmatched. Germline V gene sequence: CDR1 SNHLY, CDR2 FYNNEI. Written as DNA, the CDR3 is TGTGCCAGCAGCTCCTGGGAGGGGCGTGTTTTCGAGCAGTACTTC. Amino acids: CASSSWEGRVFEQYF. Filled out from reference TRBV2 and TRBJ2-7, the complete variable domain reads EPEVTQTPSHQVTQMGQEVILRCVPISNHLYFYWYRQILGQKVEFLVSFYNNEISEKSEIFDDQFSVERPDGSNFTLKIRSTKLEDSAMYFCASSSWEGRVFEQYFGPGTRLTVT.

The V and J genes are TRBV6-1 and TRBJ1-1, with D possibly TRBD1 on 6 matching bases. V lost 6 bases, J lost 7 bases, and 9 bases lay in between. This CDR3 contains 11 residues. The V gene's germline CDR1 is MNHNS and CDR2 SASEGT. The CDR3 coding sequence is TGTGCCAGCAGCCAGGGGATTGAAGCTTTCTTT. The encoded protein is CASSQGIEAFF.

This CDR3 reads CASSYLTSGDTQYF. In DNA form, the CDR3 reads TGTGCCAGCAGTTACCTTACTAGCGGAGATACGCAGTATTTT. This chain connects TRBV6-6 to TRBJ2-3, with 8 nucleotides matching TRBD2. Per germline, CDR1 MNHNY and CDR2 SVGAGI (reference sequence). This CDR3 spans 14 amino acids. V lost 2 bases to trimming and J lost 5 bases; unmatched junction nucleotides: 3.

This chain links TRBV7-6 with TRBJ2-7, with D perhaps being TRBD1 or TRBD2 (5 bases each). The CDR3 sequence is 13 residues long. The germline V gene has CDR1 SGHVS and CDR2 FNYEAQ. V shed 4 bases and J shed 6 bases, with 13 bases lying between them. The CDR3 DNA reads TGTGCCAGCAGCTACGCAGCAGGGAGCGAGCAGTACTTC. Translation gives CASSYAAGSEQYF.

The chain uses TRBV6-5 and TRBJ2-7; D is possibly TRBD1 or TRBD2 (5 bases each). V was pared by 1 base and J by 0 bases, with 13 bases between. From germline, CDR1 is MNHEY and CDR2 SVGAGI. The length of the CDR3 is 16 residues. The CDR3 sequence is CASSYWQGAYSYEQYF. CDR3 nucleotides: TGTGCCAGCAGTTACTGGCAGGGAGCTTACTCCTACGAGCAGTACTTC.

This clone was observed a single time. The V gene is TRBV28, the J gene TRBJ1-1; 9 nucleotides align to TRBD1. J lost 3 bases, V lost 1 base, and 9 bases had no gene match. The CDR3 covers 17 residues. The germline CDR1 and CDR2 sequences are MDHEN and SYDVKM. CDR3 protein: CASSLYGEGTGYTEAFF. CDR3 nucleotide sequence: TGTGCCAGCAGTTTATATGGGGAGGGGACAGGGTACACTGAAGCTTTCTTT.

The chain uses TRBV2 and TRBJ1-1; tentative D call: TRBD1 (6 bases). Trimming shortened V by 5 bases and J by 5 bases, and 6 bases separated the two germline ends. The CDR3 covers 11 residues. The germline V gene has CDR1 SNHLY and CDR2 FYNNEI. The CDR3 DNA follows: TGTGCCAGCAGTCAGGGGACTGAAGCTTTCTTT. This encodes CASSQGTEAFF.

This clone was detected a few times. The CDR3 reads CASSLGSGDGPGELFF. CDR3 coding DNA: TGTGCCAGCAGCTTAGGTTCCGGGGACGGCCCCGGGGAGCTGTTTTTT. The chain combines TRBV11-2 with TRBJ2-2; possibly TRBD1 or TRBD2 for D (5 bases each). In germline, CDR1 is SGHAT, CDR2 FQNNGV. The CDR3 contains 16 residues. V was trimmed by 1 base and J by 6 bases, leaving 15 bases between them.

The J gene is TRBJ1-1, the V gene TRBV7-6; D unresolved. The V and J ends lost 2 bases and 5 bases respectively, with 15 bases between them. The CDR3 sequence is 15 residues long. Germline V gene lookup returns CDR1 SGHVS and CDR2 FNYEAQ. Here the CDR3 reads CASSLYPSGGTEAFF. The DNA of the CDR3 is TGTGCCAGCAGCTTATACCCCTCGGGCGGTACTGAAGCTTTCTTT. Based on the CDR3 plus reference TRBV7-6 and TRBJ1-1, the full variable domain is GAGVSQSPRYKVTKRGQDVALRCDPISGHVSLYWYRQALGQGPEFLTYFNYEAQQDKSGLPNDRFSAERPEGSISTLTIQRTEQRDSAMYRCASSLYPSGGTEAFFGQGTRLTVV.

The V call is TRBV28, the J call TRBJ2-3; D remains unclear. This CDR3 is 15 amino acids long. Germline-derived CDR1 and CDR2 are MDHEN and SYDVKM. Trimming left V 4 bases short and J 2 bases short, with 13 bases between. CDR3 residues: CASSSQTGITDTQYF. The CDR3 region has the DNA TGTGCCAGCAGTTCCCAGACTGGAATCACAGATACGCAGTATTTT.

There are a few counts of this clone. The chain has TRBV6-5 and TRBJ1-2, with D maybe TRBD1 (6 bases). Trimming removed 2 bases from V and 6 bases from J, with 19 bases in between. The length of the CDR3 is 16 residues. Germline V gene data show CDR1 as MNHEY and CDR2 as SVGAGI. Written as DNA, the CDR3 is TGTGCCAGCAGTTACGTGAACCGGGGGCGCTCCGATGGCTACACCTTC. Residues: CASSYVNRGRSDGYTF.

V usage is TRBV7-9 and J usage is TRBJ2-3, with D perhaps matching TRBD1 or TRBD2 (6 bases each). V lost 5 bases and J lost 1, with 16 bases in between. CDR3 length: 16 residues. The germline gives CDR1 SEHNR, CDR2 FQNEAQ (reference sequence). CDR3 amino acids: CASSIQMGGGTDTQYF. The CDR3 DNA is TGTGCCAGCAGCATCCAGATGGGGGGCGGCACAGATACGCAGTATTTT.

The chain is built from TRBV4-1 and TRBJ2-5, with no clear D. The germline V and J ends were trimmed by 3 bases and 7 bases, with 12 bases remaining between them. The CDR3 consists of 13 residues. Per germline, CDR1 MGHRA and CDR2 YSYEKL. CDR3 DNA: TGCGCCAGCAGCCAGCTACTCCTAGGGACCCAGTACTTC. This codes for CASSQLLLGTQYF.

The V call is TRBV10-3, the J call TRBJ2-7; 8 bases fit TRBD2. V lost 4 bases and J lost 5; bases outside the gene matches: 10. Germline values: CDR1 ENHRY, CDR2 SYGVKD. CDR3 length: 15 amino acids. The CDR3 coding sequence is TGTGCCATCAGTGGAACGGGACTAGAGGGAGACGAGCAGTACTTC. It yields the protein CAISGTGLEGDEQYF.

The chain has TRBV4-1 and TRBJ2-3, with D perhaps TRBD2 (7 bases). Trimming left V 6 bases short and J 4 bases short, with 14 bases between. The CDR3 loop spans 14 amino acids. CDR1 MGHRA and CDR2 YSYEKL come from the germline V gene. DNA for the CDR3: TGCGCCAGCAGTCCGGGGGGCGGATCAGATACGCAGTATTTT. It codes for CASSPGGGSDTQYF.

The chain links TRBV25-1 to TRBJ2-3, with 8 positions matching TRBD1. The CDR3 length is 14 residues. The J segment lost 4 bases and the V segment lost 7 bases, leaving 7 bases of the junction unmatched. The germline CDR1 and CDR2 sequences are MGHDK and SYGVNS. CDR3 region: CASIPQGGADTQYF. Here the CDR3 DNA reads TGTGCCAGCATCCCACAGGGGGGCGCAGATACGCAGTATTTT.

V is TRBV4-1 and J is TRBJ2-3; 8 nucleotides match TRBD1. The CDR3 covers 15 residues. In germline, CDR1 is MGHRA, CDR2 YSYEKL. The V and J ends lost 7 bases and 6 bases, in that order; junction bases with no gene match: 12. In DNA form, the CDR3 reads TGCGCCAGCATGACAGGGGTCTCCTTAGGGGATACGCAGTATTTT. Protein product: CASMTGVSLGDTQYF.

The gene calls are TRBV5-1 and TRBJ2-7; no reliable D call. The germline V gene has CDR1 SGHRS and CDR2 YFSETQ. This CDR3 has 14 amino acids. V was shortened by 0 bases and J by 0 bases, with 7 bases between the two germline ends. The CDR3 coding sequence is TGCGCCAGCAGCTTGGGGTGGGGCTCCTACGAGCAGTACTTC. It translates to CASSLGWGSYEQYF.

The chain has TRBV27 and TRBJ2-1, with D possibly TRBD1 on 5 matching bases. Germline CDR1 MNHEY, CDR2 SMNVEV (reference sequence). This CDR3 has 17 amino acids. V gave up 1 base and J gave up 0 bases, with 13 bases separating them. The CDR3 DNA is TGTGCCAGCAGTTTATGGGGCACCCAAGTCTCCTACAATGAGCAGTTCTTC. Amino acid sequence: CASSLWGTQVSYNEQFF.